This T cell receptor (beta chain) was captured by sequencing in a study of sequential checkpoint blockade in melanoma. Study at large: First-line arms were nivolumab then ipilimumab, or the reverse, randomized 1:1.

This clone has just one count. Treatment noted: randomized to nivolumab then ipilimumab (arm A) or the reverse (arm B). V lost 5 bases and J lost 4; bases outside the gene matches: 6. Per germline, CDR1 MDHEN and CDR2 SYDVKM. CDR3 length: 14 residues. Method: immunoSEQ multiplex PCR; TCRdb's copy keeps in-frame clones and lacks some. The sample shows about 32,000 clones, more than 70% of them seen only once. The material was CD8+ T cells sorted from blood (inferred from file names), obtained from a patient given nivolumab and ipilimumab in sequence. The J gene is TRBJ1-2, the V gene TRBV28; 8 bases match TRBD1. This clonotype originated in a human donor with melanoma. This CDR3 is CASSPRQGLYGYTF. For the CDR3, the DNA is TGTGCCAGCAGTCCCCGACAGGGGCTCTATGGCTACACCTTC.